The source of this T cell receptor (beta chain) is a study of blood T cell repertoires in COVID-19. Turning to the study itself: Acute and convalescent COVID-19 specimens originated in the United States, Italy and Spain. The analysed material was cDNA or gDNA that came from T cells, B-cell-depleted T cells, or PBMCs.

The age range of participants was roughly 18 to 90 years, with residence in about two dozen US areas. V was shortened by 0 bases and J by 11 bases, with 5 bases between the two germline ends. Germline V gene sequence: CDR1 LGHDT, CDR2 YNNKEL (reference sequence). This CDR3 is built from 12 residues. In the original processing: Amplifying reference gene primers gave estimates of nucleated cell counts. Measured with immunoSEQ multiplex PCR; TCRdb has only the in-frame clones, and not every one. V and J calls and clone size are given by that table; D and trimming were obtained from the DNA. The table has about 180,000 clones, 65% to 90% seen once; the top ten hold about 16%. This clone came up a few times.

This TCR derives from a man aged 50-59 years who had recovered from COVID-19. The V gene is TRBV3-1 (or the pseudogene TRBV3-2), the J gene TRBJ1-6; D unresolved. The sequenced sample consisted of PBMCs or T cells enriched from blood (not recorded which). The DNA for the CDR3 is TGTGCCAGCAGCCAAGAAAAGCCACCCCTCCACTTT. Its translation: CASSQEKPPLHF.